Following are 22 T cell receptor beta chains from one sample sequenced in a study of identifying expanded T cells in peripheral blood. Generated by immunoSEQ multiplex PCR, the TCRdb table keeps only in-frame clones and is missing some. The sample holds around 130,000 clones, about 88% seen once. Sequencing used blood. Receptors originate from a person aged 18 to 75 in good health.

This chain links TRBV28 with TRBJ2-5, with 9 bases aligning to TRBD1. Near its end, the DNA agrees better with TRBJ2-7, so the J call may be wrong. Per the germline V gene, CDR1 is MDHEN and CDR2 is SYDVKM. The CDR3 is 14 amino acids. CDR3 amino acids: CASRTGQGGYEQYF. CDR3 coding DNA: TGTGCCAGCAGAACGGGACAGGGCGGGTACGAGCAGTACTTC.

The chain combines TRBV4-3 with TRBJ2-7; TRBD2 matches 9 bases. There are 14 residues in the CDR3. Germline-derived CDR1 and CDR2 are LGHNA and YSLEER. The V and J ends lost 1 base and 3 bases, in that order; junction bases with no gene match: 1. Here the CDR3 DNA reads TGCGCCAGCAGCCAAGGACTAGCGGACTACGAGCAGTACTTC. Translation: CASSQGLADYEQYF.

This chain connects TRBV5-1 to TRBJ2-1, with a tentative D call TRBD2 (6 bases). The CDR3 has 15 amino acids. Germline values: CDR1 SGHRS, CDR2 YFSETQ. V was pared by 5 bases and J by 0 bases, with 12 bases between. The CDR3 nucleotides are TGCGCCAGCAGGAGCGGGCCGAGCTCCTACAATGAGCAGTTCTTC. It encodes CASRSGPSSYNEQFF.

Turning to this clone: At the DNA level, this CDR3 is encoded by other sequences in the same sample as well. This sequence joins TRBV4-1 and TRBJ2-3; no clear D. CDR1 and CDR2 (germline): MGHRA, YSYEKL. This CDR3 region has 16 residues. Deletions cut 4 bases from V and 0 bases from J, with 14 bases between. The CDR3 DNA reads TGCGCCAGCAGCCCTGAGAGACAAACTAGCACAGATACGCAGTATTTT. This encodes CASSPERQTSTDTQYF.

The chain is built from TRBV10-3 and TRBJ2-1; no definite D call. Per the germline V gene, CDR1 is ENHRY and CDR2 is SYGVKD. The CDR3 has 13 residues. V lost 2 bases and J 4 bases, leaving 6 bases between the germline ends. The DNA of the CDR3 is TGTGCCATCAGTGAGCCGGCTTACAATGAGCAGTTCTTC. Its protein product is CAISEPAYNEQFF.

The rearrangement joins TRBV7-9 to TRBJ2-7; possible D gene TRBD1, 6 bases. Trimming cost V 5 bases and J 2 bases, with 19 bases left between them. This CDR3 has 16 amino acids. Germline CDR1 is SEHNR and CDR2 is FQNEAQ (reference sequence). CDR3 amino acids: CASSPWPGVGPYEQYF. As DNA, the CDR3 is TGTGCCAGCAGCCCTTGGCCAGGGGTAGGTCCCTACGAGCAGTACTTC.

This chain joins TRBV11-2 and TRBJ2-7; a weak D match, TRBD2 (6 bases). Trimming left V 4 bases short and J 2 bases short, with 27 bases between. Germline V CDR1 and CDR2: SGHAT, FQNNGV. This CDR3 contains 19 residues. CDR3 bases: TGTGCCAGCAGCTCCCCCACTCTCCGGGACTCCGAACCCCCCTACGAGCAGTACTTC. Amino acids: CASSSPTLRDSEPPYEQYF.

J is TRBJ2-1 and V is TRBV6-5, with 8 bases that match TRBD2. Per germline, CDR1 MNHEY and CDR2 SVGAGI. This CDR3 has 15 residues. V trimming: 5 bases; J trimming: 2 bases; junction bases outside the gene matches: 5. The CDR3 protein is CASSGLARPYNEQFF. As DNA, the CDR3 is TGTGCCAGCAGTGGACTAGCCCGGCCCTACAATGAGCAGTTCTTC.

This clone was detected only a few times. The chain uses TRBV6-5 and TRBJ2-5; D ambiguous. V gave up 2 bases and J gave up 2 bases, with 9 bases separating them. Germline V gene data show CDR1 as MNHEY and CDR2 as SVGAGI. This CDR3 comprises 14 residues. The CDR3 sequence: CASSYAGPQETQYF. For the CDR3, the DNA is TGTGCCAGCAGTTACGCCGGACCTCAAGAGACCCAGTACTTC.

In the case of this clone: Its ends do not fully match the called genes, so a read error is possible. Other DNA sequences in the sample encode the same CDR3. This chain uses TRBV28 with TRBJ1-1; D is undetermined. Germline lookup yields CDR1 MDHEN and CDR2 SYDVKM. This CDR3 is 12 amino acids long. CDR3 coding DNA: TGTGCTAGCAGCTCAGAAGACACTGAAGCTTTCTTT. Its protein product is CASSSEDTEAFF.

This clone was observed once. The chain joins TRBV25-1 to TRBJ2-5, with 9 bases that match TRBD1. With the DNA end fitting TRBJ2-7 better, the J assignment may be wrong. Germline CDR1 MGHDK, CDR2 SYGVNS. The CDR3 sequence is 14 residues long. The DNA for the CDR3 is TGTGCCAGCAGTCCCCGGGGGACAGGGATCGAGCAGTACTTC. Translated, it gives CASSPRGTGIEQYF.

This clone was counted once. The chain has TRBV10-1 and TRBJ2-1; TRBD1 or TRBD2 may be the D gene (6 bases each). V lost 2 bases to trimming and J lost 6 bases, with 17 bases between them. The germline gives CDR1 WNHNN, CDR2 SYGVQD (reference sequence). The CDR3 contains 16 residues. The DNA of the CDR3 is TGCGCCAGCAGTGAGGGGGGGCTAGCAGGGACCAATGAGCAGTTCTTC. Its translation is CASSEGGLAGTNEQFF.

The chain has TRBV7-2 and TRBJ1-5, with D unclear. Trimming removed 2 bases at V and 5 bases at J, with 13 bases between. The CDR3 has 15 residues. The germline V gene has CDR1 SGHTA and CDR2 FQGNSA. The CDR3 bases are TGTGCCAGCAGCTTATTCGGTCCGGTTGATCAGCCCCAGCATTTT. As protein: CASSLFGPVDQPQHF.

The chain employs TRBV5-1 and TRBJ1-2; D possibly corresponds to TRBD1 (6 bases). The CDR3 spans 16 residues. The V and J ends lost 4 bases and 4 bases respectively, with 20 bases between them. Germline CDR1 reads SGHRS; CDR2 reads YFSETQ. The chain's CDR3 is CASSLGGQPQSYGYTF. The CDR3 bases are TGCGCCAGCAGCCTGGGGGGGCAGCCCCAAAGCTATGGCTACACCTTC.

The rearrangement uses TRBV28 and TRBJ2-7; perhaps TRBD2 as D (6 bases). This CDR3 contains 16 residues. V dropped 6 bases and J dropped 2 bases, with 20 bases sitting between them. Looked up from germline, CDR1 is MDHEN and CDR2 is SYDVKM. As DNA, the CDR3 is TGTGCCAGCAGCACCCTTTCGGGCGGGGTGCCCTACGAGCAGTACTTC. As protein: CASSTLSGGVPYEQYF.

Concerning this clone: One end of the junction does not line up with germline, which may come from a read error. The chain is built from TRBV10-3 and TRBJ2-4; D is possibly TRBD1 (6 bases). CDR1 is ENHRY, CDR2 SYGVKD, per germline. CDR3 length: 14 residues. Here the CDR3 reads CATSPQGTENIQYF. The CDR3 DNA reads as TGTGCCACCAGTCCACAGGGAACTGAAAACATTCAGTACTTC.

In its sample, this clone was seen once. CDR3 residues: CASKRSNRETQYF. The DNA of the CDR3 is TGCGCCAGCAAAAGGTCGAACAGGGAGACCCAGTACTTC. The chain joins TRBV5-1 to TRBJ2-5; tentative D call: TRBD1 (5 bases). This CDR3 is built from 13 residues. The ends were cut back, 6 bases at V and 5 bases at J, with 14 bases in the middle. The germline V gene has CDR1 SGHRS and CDR2 YFSETQ.

The chain couples TRBV4-2 to TRBJ2-4; 10 nucleotides line up with TRBD2. The CDR3 contains 18 residues. Germline V gene sequence: CDR1 LGHNA, CDR2 YNFKEQ. V dropped 4 bases and J dropped 0; count of bases not matched to a gene: 9. The CDR3 here is CASSRGTSANLAKNIQYF. CDR3 coding DNA: TGTGCCAGCAGCCGGGGGACTAGCGCAAACCTAGCCAAAAACATTCAGTACTTC.

The chain uses TRBV9 and TRBJ2-7, with 9 bases that match TRBD1. The CDR3 is 15 amino acids. J gave up 5 bases and V 3 bases, and 9 bases lay outside the gene matches. Germline lookup yields CDR1 SGDLS and CDR2 YYNGEE. The CDR3 sequence: CASSAPGTGPDEQYF. CDR3 bases: TGTGCCAGCAGCGCCCCGGGGACAGGGCCGGACGAGCAGTACTTC. Drawing the rest from reference TRBV9 and TRBJ2-7, the complete variable domain is DSGVTQTPKHLITATGQRVTLRCSPRSGDLSVYWYQQSLDQGLQFLIQYYNGEERAKGNILERFSAQQFPDLHSELNLSSLELGDSALYFCASSAPGTGPDEQYFGPGTRLTVT.

The chain has TRBV7-3 and TRBJ2-5; D perhaps matches TRBD1 (6 bases). Per the germline V gene, CDR1 is SGHTA and CDR2 is FQGTGA. The CDR3 contains 15 residues. V lost 3 bases and J lost 0, with 11 bases in between. The CDR3 spells CASSFGTGNQETQYF. The CDR3 DNA sequence: TGTGCCAGCAGCTTCGGTACAGGGAACCAAGAGACCCAGTACTTC.

This sequence joins TRBV2 and TRBJ2-3; TRBD2 is a possible D gene (7 bases). Germline CDR1 reads SNHLY; CDR2 reads FYNNEI. This CDR3 is 14 amino acids long. V was trimmed by 8 bases and J by 5 bases, leaving 17 bases between them. CDR3 coding DNA: TGTGCCAGCCTTTCCGGGGGGCGAGGAGATACGCAGTATTTT. Its protein product is CASLSGGRGDTQYF.

J is TRBJ2-1 and V is TRBV7-9, with 9 bases matching TRBD2. There are 18 residues in the CDR3. Germline-derived CDR1 and CDR2 are SEHNR and FQNEAQ (reference sequence). With 4 bases clipped from V and 6 bases from J, the junction kept 16 bases outside the gene matches. This CDR3 is CASSSPQRAGGRINEQFF. The CDR3 region has the DNA TGTGCCAGCAGCTCGCCCCAGAGAGCGGGGGGACGAATCAATGAGCAGTTCTTC.